The TCR beta chain described here comes from a study of shared clonotypes between healthy human individuals. Clones were sequenced by immunoSEQ multiplex PCR, and TCRdb holds only the in-frame ones, with some missing. The data show roughly 2,000,000 clones, with about 95% seen just once and more than 0.95% held by the top ten. CD45RO-negative CD8 cells positively selected for CCR7 made up the naive population, which excluded terminally differentiated effector memory CD45RA+ cells. This sequence originates from a man younger than 35 in good health. Sequenced sample: naive CD8+ T cells sorted from blood.

CDR3 bases: TGTGCCTGGGGAGATGACAGGGTTTTTTCCTCTGGGGCCAACGTCCTGACTTTC. Its translation: CAWGDDRVFSSGANVLTF. The chain links TRBV30 to TRBJ2-6; TRBD1 matches at 7 bases. The CDR3 runs 18 residues. V shed 5 bases, J shed 0 bases, and the junction held 13 bases outside the gene matches. Germline V gene lookup returns CDR1 GTSNPN and CDR2 SVGIG (reference sequence).